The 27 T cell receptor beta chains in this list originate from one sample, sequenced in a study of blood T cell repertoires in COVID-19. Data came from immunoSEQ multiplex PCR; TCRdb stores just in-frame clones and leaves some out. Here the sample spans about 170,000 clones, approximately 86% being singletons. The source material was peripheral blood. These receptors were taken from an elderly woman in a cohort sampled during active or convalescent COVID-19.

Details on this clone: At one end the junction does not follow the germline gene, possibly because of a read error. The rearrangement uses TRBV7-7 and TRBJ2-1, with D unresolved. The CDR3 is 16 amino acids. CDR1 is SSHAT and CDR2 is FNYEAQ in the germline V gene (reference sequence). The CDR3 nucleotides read TGTGCTAGCAGCTTATCTGCCGGGTCTTCCTACAATGAGCAGTTCTTC. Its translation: CASSLSAGSSYNEQFF.

Written as DNA, the CDR3 is TGTGCCAGCAGCGCCCGACAGATCACCGGGGAGCTGTTTTTT. Translated, it gives CASSARQITGELFF. The rearrangement links TRBV7-2 to TRBJ2-2; TRBD1 might be the D (5 bases). The V end was cut by 5 bases, the J end by 4 bases, with 11 bases between. Per the germline V gene, CDR1 is SGHTA and CDR2 is FQGNSA. The CDR3 contains 14 residues.

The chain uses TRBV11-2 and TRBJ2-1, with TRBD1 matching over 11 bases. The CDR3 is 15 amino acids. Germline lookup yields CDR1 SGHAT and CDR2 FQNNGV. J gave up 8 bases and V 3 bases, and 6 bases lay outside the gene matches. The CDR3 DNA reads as TGTGCCAGCAGCTTTGGACAGGGGGCGACACATGAGCAGTTCTTC. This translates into CASSFGQGATHEQFF.

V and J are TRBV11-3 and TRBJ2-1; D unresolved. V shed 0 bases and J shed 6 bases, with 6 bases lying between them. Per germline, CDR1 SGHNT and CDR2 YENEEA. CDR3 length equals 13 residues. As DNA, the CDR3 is TGTGCCAGCAGCTTAGATGCAGTCAATGAGCAGTTCTTC. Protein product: CASSLDAVNEQFF.

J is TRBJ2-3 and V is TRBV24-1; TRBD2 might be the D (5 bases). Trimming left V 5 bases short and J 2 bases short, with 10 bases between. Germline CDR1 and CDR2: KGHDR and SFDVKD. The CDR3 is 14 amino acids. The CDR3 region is CATSGGFSTDTQYF. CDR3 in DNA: TGTGCCACCAGTGGAGGGTTTTCCACAGATACGCAGTATTTT.

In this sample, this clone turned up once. The CDR3 here is CASSFLPSPSSGANVLTF. The CDR3 nucleotides are TGTGCCAGCAGCTTTCTGCCTTCCCCTAGCTCTGGGGCCAACGTCCTGACTTTC. The gene calls are TRBV5-5 and TRBJ2-6; the D is unclear. Trimming took 2 bases from V and 0 from J, leaving 15 bases between them. The CDR3 is made up of 18 amino acids. Germline lookup yields CDR1 SGHKS and CDR2 YYEKEE (reference sequence).

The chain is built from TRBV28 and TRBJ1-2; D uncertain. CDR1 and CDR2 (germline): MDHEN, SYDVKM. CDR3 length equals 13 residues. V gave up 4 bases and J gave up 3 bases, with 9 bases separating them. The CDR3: CASSSGPDYGYTF. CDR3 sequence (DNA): TGTGCCAGCAGTTCGGGTCCCGACTATGGCTACACCTTC.

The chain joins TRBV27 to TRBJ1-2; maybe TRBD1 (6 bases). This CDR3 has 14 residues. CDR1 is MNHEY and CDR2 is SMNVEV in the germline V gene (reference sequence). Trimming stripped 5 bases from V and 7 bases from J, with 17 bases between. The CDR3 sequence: CASSPMGGLFGYTF. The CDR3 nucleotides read TGTGCCAGCAGTCCCATGGGGGGGCTATTTGGCTACACCTTC.

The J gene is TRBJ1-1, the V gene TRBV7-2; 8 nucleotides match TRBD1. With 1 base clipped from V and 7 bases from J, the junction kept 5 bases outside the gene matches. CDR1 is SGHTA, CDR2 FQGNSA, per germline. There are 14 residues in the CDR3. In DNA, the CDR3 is TGTGCCAGCAGCTTAGTGGACAGGGTGGGTGAAGCTTTCTTT. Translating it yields CASSLVDRVGEAFF.

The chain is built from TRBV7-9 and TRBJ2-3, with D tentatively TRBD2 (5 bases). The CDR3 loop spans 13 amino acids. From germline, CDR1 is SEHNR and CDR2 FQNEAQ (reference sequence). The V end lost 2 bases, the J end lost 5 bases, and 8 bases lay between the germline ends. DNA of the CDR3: TGTGCCAGCAGCTTATTTCGGGAAGATACGCAGTATTTT. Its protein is CASSLFREDTQYF. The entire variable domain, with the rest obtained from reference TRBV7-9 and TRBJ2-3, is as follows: DTGVSQNPRHKITKRGQNVTFRCDPISEHNRLYWYRQTLGQGPEFLTYFQNEAQLEKSRLLSDRFSAERPKGSFSTLEIQRTEQGDSAMYLCASSLFREDTQYFGPGTRLTVL.

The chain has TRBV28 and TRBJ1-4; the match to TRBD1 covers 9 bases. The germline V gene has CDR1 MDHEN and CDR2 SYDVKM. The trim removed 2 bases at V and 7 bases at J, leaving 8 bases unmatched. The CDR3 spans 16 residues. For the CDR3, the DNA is TGTGCCAGCAGTTTAAACCCGGGACAGGGAGGTGAAAAACTGTTTTTT. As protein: CASSLNPGQGGEKLFF.

CDR3 coding DNA: TGTGCCAGCAGCCCCCTTAGTCGGGCAGATACGCAGTATTTT. Translating gives CASSPLSRADTQYF. The chain employs TRBV3-1 (or the pseudogene TRBV3-2) and TRBJ2-3, with no clear D. The CDR3 has 14 residues. Germline values: CDR1 LGHDT, CDR2 YNNKEL (reference sequence). The V end lost 4 bases, the J end lost 4 bases, and 12 bases lay between the germline ends.

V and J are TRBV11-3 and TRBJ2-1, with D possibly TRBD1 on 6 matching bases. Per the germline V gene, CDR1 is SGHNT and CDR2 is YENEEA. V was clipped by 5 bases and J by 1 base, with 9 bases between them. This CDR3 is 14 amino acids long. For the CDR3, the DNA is TGTGCCAGCAGCGGGGGCGCTTCCTACAATGAGCAGTTCTTC. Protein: CASSGGASYNEQFF.

CDR3 amino acids: CAGQGDHNSPLHF. The CDR3 DNA sequence: TGTGCCGGACAGGGGGACCATAATTCACCCCTCCACTTT. The genes are TRBV6-6 and TRBJ1-6; TRBD1 agrees at 10 bases. The germline CDR1 and CDR2 sequences are MNHNY and SVGAGI (reference sequence). The trim removed 11 bases at V and 5 bases at J, leaving 3 bases unmatched. The CDR3 covers 13 residues.

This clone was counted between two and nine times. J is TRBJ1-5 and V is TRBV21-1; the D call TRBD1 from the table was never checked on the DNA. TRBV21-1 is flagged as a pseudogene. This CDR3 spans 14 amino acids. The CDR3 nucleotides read TGTGCCAGCAGGCGACAGGGCAGCAATCAGCCCCAGCATTTT. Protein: CASRRQGSNQPQHF.

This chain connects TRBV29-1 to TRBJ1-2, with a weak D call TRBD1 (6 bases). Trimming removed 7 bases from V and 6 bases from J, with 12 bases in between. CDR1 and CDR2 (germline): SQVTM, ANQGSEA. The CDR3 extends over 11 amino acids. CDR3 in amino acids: CSGRGNHGYTF. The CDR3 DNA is TGCAGCGGCAGGGGAAATCATGGCTACACCTTC. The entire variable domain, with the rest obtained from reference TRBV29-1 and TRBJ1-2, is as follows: SAVISQKPSRDICQRGTSLTIQCQVDSQVTMMFWYRQQPGQSLTLIATANQGSEATYESGFVIDKFPISRPNLTFSTLTVSNMSPEDSSIYLCSGRGNHGYTFGSGTRLTVV.

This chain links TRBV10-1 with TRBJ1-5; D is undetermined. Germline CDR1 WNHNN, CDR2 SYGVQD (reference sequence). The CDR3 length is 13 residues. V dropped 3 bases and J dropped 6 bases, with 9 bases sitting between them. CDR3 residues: CASSESQAQPQHF. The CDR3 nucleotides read TGCGCCAGCAGTGAAAGTCAGGCTCAGCCCCAGCATTTT.

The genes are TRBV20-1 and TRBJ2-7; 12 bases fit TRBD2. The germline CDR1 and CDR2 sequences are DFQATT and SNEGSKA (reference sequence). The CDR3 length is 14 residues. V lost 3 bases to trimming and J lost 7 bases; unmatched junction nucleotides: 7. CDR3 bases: TGCAGTGCTAGTACTAGCGGGGGGTTCGGTGAGCAGTACGTC. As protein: CSASTSGGFGEQYV.

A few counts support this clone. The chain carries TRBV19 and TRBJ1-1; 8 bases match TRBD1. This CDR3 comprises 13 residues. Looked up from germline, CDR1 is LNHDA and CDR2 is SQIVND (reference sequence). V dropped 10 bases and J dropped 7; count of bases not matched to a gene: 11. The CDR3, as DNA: TGTGCCACCATCAGGGGGCTAAGGGGTGAAGCTTTCTTT. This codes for CATIRGLRGEAFF. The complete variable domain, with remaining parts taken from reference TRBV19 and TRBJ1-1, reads DGGITQSPKYLFRKEGQNVTLSCEQNLNHDAMYWYRQDPGQGLRLIYYSQIVNDFQKGDIAEGYSVSREKKESFPLTVTSAQKNPTAFYLCATIRGLRGEAFFGQGTRLTVV.

Written as DNA, the CDR3 is TGTGCCAGCAGGGGCATCCTAAACACCGGGGAGCTGTTTTTT. It codes for CASRGILNTGELFF. The chain has TRBV6-5 and TRBJ2-2; D ambiguous. The CDR3 covers 14 residues. The V gene lost 6 bases and the J gene lost 2 bases, with 10 bases spanning the gap. The V gene's germline CDR1 is MNHEY and CDR2 SVGAGI.

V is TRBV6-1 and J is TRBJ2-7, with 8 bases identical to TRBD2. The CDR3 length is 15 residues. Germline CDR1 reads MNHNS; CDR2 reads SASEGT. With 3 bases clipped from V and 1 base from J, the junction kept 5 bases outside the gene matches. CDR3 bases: TGTGCCAGCAGTGAGCTAGCGGGCTCATCCTACGAGCAGTACGTC. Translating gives CASSELAGSSYEQYV.

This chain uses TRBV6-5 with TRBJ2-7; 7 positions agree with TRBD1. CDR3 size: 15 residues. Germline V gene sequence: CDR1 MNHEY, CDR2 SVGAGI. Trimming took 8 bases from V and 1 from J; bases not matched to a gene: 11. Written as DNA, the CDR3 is TGTGCCAGCCGACTAAGCTACAGGGGTTCCTACGAGCAGTACGTC. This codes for CASRLSYRGSYEQYV.

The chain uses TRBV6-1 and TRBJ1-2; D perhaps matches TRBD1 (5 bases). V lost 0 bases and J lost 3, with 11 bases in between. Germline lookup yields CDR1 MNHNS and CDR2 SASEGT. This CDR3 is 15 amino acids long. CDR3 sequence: CASSEALPGYYGYTF. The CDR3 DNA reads TGTGCCAGCAGTGAAGCGCTTCCAGGGTACTATGGCTACACCTTC.

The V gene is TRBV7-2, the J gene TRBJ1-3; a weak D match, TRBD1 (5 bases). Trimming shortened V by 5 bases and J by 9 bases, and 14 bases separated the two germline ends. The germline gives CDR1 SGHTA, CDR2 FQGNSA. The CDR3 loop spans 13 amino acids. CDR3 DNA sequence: TGTGCCAGCAGCCCGACGACAGCCGGCACCATATATTTT. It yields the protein CASSPTTAGTIYF.

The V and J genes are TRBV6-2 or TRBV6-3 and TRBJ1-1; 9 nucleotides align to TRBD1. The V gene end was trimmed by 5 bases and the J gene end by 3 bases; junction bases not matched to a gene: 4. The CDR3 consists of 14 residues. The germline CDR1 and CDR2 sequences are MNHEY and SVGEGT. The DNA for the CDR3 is TGTGCCAGCAGTCGGGACAGGGATCACACTGAAGCTTTCTTT. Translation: CASSRDRDHTEAFF.

The CDR3 sequence is CASSGRTGGSEKLFF. The CDR3 DNA follows: TGTGCCAGCAGCGGTCGGACAGGGGGCTCTGAAAAACTGTTTTTT. The chain recombines TRBV7-2 with TRBJ1-4, with TRBD1 matching over 11 bases. The CDR3 extends over 15 amino acids. Germline CDR1 reads SGHTA; CDR2 reads FQGNSA. The J segment lost 7 bases and the V segment lost 5 bases, leaving 6 bases of the junction unmatched.

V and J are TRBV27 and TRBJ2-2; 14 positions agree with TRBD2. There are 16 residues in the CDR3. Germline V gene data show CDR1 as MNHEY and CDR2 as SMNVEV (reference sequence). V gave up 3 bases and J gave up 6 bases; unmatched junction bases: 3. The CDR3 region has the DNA TGTGCCAGCAGTTTCGCGGGACTAGCGGGAGCCGGGGAGCTGTTTTTT. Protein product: CASSFAGLAGAGELFF.